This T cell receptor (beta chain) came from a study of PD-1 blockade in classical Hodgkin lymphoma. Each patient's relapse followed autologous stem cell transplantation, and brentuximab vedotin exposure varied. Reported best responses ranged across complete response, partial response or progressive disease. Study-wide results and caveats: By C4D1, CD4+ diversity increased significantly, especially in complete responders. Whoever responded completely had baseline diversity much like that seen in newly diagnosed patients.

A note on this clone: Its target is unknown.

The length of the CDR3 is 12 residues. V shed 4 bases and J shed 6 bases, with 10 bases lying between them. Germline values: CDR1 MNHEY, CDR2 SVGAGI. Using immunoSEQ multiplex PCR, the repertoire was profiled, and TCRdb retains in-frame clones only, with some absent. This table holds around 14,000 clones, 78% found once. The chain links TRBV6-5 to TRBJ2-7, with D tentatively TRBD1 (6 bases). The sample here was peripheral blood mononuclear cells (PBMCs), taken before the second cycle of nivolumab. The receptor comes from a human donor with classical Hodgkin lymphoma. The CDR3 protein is CASSFQGIEQYF. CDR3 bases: TGTGCCAGCAGTTTCCAGGGGATCGAGCAGTACTTC.